This T cell receptor (beta chain) originates from a study of Ad26.COV2.S vaccination and SARS-CoV-2 variants. This CDR3 region has 14 residues. CDR1 and CDR2 (germline): SQVTM, ANQGSEA. Trimming cost V 6 bases and J 0 bases, with 11 bases left between them. Assay: immunoSEQ multiplex PCR; the TCRdb copy retains only in-frame clones and omits some. The sample holds approximately 480,000 clones, 87% seen once. The treatment: over 15 received Ad26.COV2.S at low or high dose, single or two shots; several received placebo; per-sample allocation not given. All samples were drawn on day 63, counting from the first vaccine or placebo injection.

V is TRBV29-1 and J is TRBJ1-4; D is ambiguous. This TCR derives from a person between 18 and 65 years old who received the Ad26.COV2.S COVID-19 vaccine or a placebo. The sequences come from peripheral blood, collected in a trial of Ad26.COV2.S vaccine versus placebo. CDR3 amino acids: CSVADPTTNEKLFF. The CDR3 DNA sequence: TGCAGCGTGGCAGACCCTACAACTAATGAAAAACTGTTTTTT.